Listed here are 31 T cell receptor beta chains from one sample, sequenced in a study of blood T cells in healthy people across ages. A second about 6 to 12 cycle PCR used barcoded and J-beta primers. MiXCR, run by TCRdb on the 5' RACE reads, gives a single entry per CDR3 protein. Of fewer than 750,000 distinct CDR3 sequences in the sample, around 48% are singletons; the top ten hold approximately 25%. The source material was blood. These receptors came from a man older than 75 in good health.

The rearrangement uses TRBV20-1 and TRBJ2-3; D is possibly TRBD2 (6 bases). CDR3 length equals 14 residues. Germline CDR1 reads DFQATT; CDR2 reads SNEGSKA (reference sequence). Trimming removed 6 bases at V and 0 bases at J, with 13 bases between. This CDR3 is CSALGDLSTDTQYF. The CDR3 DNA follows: TGCAGTGCCCTTGGGGACTTAAGCACAGATACGCAGTATTTT.

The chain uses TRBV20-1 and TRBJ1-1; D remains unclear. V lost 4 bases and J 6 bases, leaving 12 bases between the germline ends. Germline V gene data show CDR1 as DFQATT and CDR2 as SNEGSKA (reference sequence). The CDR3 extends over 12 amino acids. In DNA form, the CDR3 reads TGCAGTGCTACGGACCAGGCCGCTGAAGCTTTCTTT. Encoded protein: CSATDQAAEAFF.

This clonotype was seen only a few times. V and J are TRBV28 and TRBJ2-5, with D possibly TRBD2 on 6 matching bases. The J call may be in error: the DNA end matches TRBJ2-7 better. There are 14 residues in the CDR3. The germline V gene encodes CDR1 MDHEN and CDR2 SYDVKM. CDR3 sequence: CASSLGGIVDEQYF. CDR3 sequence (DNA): TGTGCCAGCAGTTTAGGCGGGATAGTCGACGAGCAGTACTTC.

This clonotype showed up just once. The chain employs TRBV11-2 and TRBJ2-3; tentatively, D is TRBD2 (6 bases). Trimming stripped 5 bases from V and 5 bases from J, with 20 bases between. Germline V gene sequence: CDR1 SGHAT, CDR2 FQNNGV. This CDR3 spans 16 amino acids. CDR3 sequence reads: CASSLLSGVGGDTQYF. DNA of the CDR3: TGTGCCAGCAGCCTGCTAAGCGGCGTCGGGGGAGATACGCAGTATTTT.

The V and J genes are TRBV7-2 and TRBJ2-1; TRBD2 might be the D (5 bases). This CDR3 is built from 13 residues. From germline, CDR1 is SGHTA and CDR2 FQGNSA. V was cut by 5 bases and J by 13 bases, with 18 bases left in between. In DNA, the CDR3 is TGTGCCAGCAGCCCGGGGAGACAAGAGACCCAGTTCTTC. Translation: CASSPGRQETQFF.

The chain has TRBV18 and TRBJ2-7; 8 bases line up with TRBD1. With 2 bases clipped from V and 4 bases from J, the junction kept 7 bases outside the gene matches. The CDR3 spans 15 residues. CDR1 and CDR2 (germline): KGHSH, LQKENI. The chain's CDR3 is CASSPFTGGDYEQYF. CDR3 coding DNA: TGTGCCAGCTCACCATTTACAGGGGGAGATTACGAGCAGTACTTC.

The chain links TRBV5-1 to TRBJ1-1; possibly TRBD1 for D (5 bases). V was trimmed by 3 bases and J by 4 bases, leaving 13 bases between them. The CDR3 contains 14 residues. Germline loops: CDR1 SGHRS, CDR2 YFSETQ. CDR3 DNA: TGCGCCAGCAGCTCGGGGGGTGGGGCCACTGAAGCTTTCTTT. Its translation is CASSSGGGATEAFF.

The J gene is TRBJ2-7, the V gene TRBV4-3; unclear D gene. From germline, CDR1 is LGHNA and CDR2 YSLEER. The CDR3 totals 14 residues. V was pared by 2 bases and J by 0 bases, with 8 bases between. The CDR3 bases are TGCGCCAGCAGCCAAACACGGAACTCCTACGAGCAGTACTTC. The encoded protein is CASSQTRNSYEQYF.

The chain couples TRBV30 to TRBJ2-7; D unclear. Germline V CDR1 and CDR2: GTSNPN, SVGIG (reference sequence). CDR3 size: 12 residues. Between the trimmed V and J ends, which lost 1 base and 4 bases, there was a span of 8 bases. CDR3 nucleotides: TGTGCCTGGAGTGCCCCCCTTTACGAGCAGTACTTC. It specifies CAWSAPLYEQYF.

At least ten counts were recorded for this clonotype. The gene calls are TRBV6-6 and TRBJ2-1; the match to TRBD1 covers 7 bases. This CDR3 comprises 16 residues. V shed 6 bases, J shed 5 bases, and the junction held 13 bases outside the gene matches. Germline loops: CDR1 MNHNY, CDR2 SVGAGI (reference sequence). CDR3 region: CASSPLEGANHNEQFF. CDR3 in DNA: TGTGCCAGCAGCCCCCTTGAGGGGGCTAACCACAATGAGCAGTTCTTC.

CDR3 residues: CASSQETDSYEQYF. CDR3 DNA sequence: TGCGCCAGCAGCCAAGAGACAGACTCCTACGAGCAGTACTTC. The gene calls are TRBV5-1 and TRBJ2-7, with a possible D match to TRBD1 (5 bases). V lost 4 bases to trimming and J lost 0 bases, with 11 bases between them. CDR1 and CDR2 (germline): SGHRS, YFSETQ. The CDR3 has 14 residues. The full variable domain, its missing parts supplied by reference TRBV5-1 and TRBJ2-7, is KAGVTQTPRYLIKTRGQQVTLSCSPISGHRSVSWYQQTPGQGLQFLFEYFSETQRNKGNFPGRFSGRQFSNSRSEMNVSTLELGDSALYLCASSQETDSYEQYFGPGTRLTVT.

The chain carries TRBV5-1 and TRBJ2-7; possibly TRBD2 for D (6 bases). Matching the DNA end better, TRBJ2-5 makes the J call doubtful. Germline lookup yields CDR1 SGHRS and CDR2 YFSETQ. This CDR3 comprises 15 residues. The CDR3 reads CASSFNGAGLETQYF. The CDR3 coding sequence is TGCGCCAGCAGCTTCAATGGCGCGGGGTTGGAGACCCAGTACTTC.

CDR3 DNA sequence: TGTGCCAGCAGCTCAGACAGGGCATTAGCCAAAAACATTCAGTACTTC. Protein product: CASSSDRALAKNIQYF. The J gene is TRBJ2-4, the V gene TRBV6-5; 7 bases are a match to TRBD1. Unmatched junction bases numbered 8, after V lost 6 bases and J lost 0 bases. The CDR3 runs to 16 residues. Germline loops: CDR1 MNHEY, CDR2 SVGAGI.

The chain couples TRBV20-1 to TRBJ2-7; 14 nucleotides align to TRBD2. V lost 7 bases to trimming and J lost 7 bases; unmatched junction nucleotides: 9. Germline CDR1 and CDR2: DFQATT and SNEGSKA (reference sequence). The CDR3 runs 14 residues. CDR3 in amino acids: CSGGLAGGINEQYF. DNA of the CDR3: TGCAGTGGTGGACTAGCGGGAGGTATAAATGAGCAGTACTTC.

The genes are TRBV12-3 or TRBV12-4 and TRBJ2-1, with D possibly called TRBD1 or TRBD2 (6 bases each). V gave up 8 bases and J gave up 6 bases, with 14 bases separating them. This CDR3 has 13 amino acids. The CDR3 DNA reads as TGTGCCAGCGCCGAGGGGGGTATCAATGAGCAGTTCTTC. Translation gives CASAEGGINEQFF.

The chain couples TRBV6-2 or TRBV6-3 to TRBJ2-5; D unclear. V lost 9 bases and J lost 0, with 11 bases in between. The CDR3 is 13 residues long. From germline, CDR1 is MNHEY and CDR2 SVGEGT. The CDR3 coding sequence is TGTGCCAGTCTCGGACGGAACCAAGAGACCCAGTACTTC. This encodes CASLGRNQETQYF.

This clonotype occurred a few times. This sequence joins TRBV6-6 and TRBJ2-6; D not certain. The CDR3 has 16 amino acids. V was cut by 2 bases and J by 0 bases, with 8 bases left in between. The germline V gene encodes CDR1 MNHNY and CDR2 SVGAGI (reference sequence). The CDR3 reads CASSYVPGSGANVLTF. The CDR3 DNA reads TGTGCCAGCAGTTACGTTCCGGGCTCTGGGGCCAACGTCCTGACTTTC.

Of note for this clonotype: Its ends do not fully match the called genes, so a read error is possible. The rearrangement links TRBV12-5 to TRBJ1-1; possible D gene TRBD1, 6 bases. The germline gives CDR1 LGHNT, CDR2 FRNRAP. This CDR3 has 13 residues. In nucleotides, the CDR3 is TGTGCTAGTGGTTTGGGATGGGACACCGAAGCTTTCTTT. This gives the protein CASGLGWDTEAFF.

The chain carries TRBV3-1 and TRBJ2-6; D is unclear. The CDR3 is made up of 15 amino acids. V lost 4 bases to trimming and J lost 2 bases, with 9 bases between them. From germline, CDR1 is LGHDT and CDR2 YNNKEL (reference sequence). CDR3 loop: CASSLDATGANVLTF. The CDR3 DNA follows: TGTGCCAGCAGCCTGGACGCGACTGGGGCCAACGTCCTGACTTTC.

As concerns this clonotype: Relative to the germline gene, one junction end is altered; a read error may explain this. In nucleotides, the CDR3 is TGTGCCAGCAGCGTAGCTTTTGTCCAGGTGGGCACTGAAGCTTTCTTT. Translation gives CASSVAFVQVGTEAFF. The gene calls are TRBV7-9 and TRBJ1-1, with no clear D. Germline loops: CDR1 SEHNR, CDR2 FQNEAQ (reference sequence). This CDR3 has 16 amino acids. The entire variable domain, with the rest obtained from reference TRBV7-9 and TRBJ1-1, is as follows: DTGVSQNPRHKITKRGQNVTFRCDPISEHNRLYWYRQTLGQGPEFLTYFQNEAQLEKSRLLSDRFSAERPKGSFSTLEIQRTEQGDSAMYLCASSVAFVQVGTEAFFGQGTRLTVV.

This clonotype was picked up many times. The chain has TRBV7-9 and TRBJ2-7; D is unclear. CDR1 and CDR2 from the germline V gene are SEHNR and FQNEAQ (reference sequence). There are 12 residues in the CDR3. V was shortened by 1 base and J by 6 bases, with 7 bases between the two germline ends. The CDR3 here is CASSLVGLEQYF. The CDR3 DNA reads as TGTGCCAGCAGCTTAGTTGGCCTCGAGCAGTACTTC.

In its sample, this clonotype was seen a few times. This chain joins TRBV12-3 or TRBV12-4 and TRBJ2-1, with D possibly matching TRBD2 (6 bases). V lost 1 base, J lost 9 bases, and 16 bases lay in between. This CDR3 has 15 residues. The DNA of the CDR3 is TGTGCCAGCAGTTTAGTGGAGGGCCGGACTGTTGAGCAGTTCTTC. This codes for CASSLVEGRTVEQFF.

The CDR3 nucleotides read TGCAGTGCTTACAGGAGAGGCGAGACCCAGTACTTC. Translating gives CSAYRRGETQYF. This chain connects TRBV20-1 to TRBJ2-5, with D possibly being TRBD1 (5 bases). Germline CDR1 and CDR2: DFQATT and SNEGSKA (reference sequence). V was cut by 5 bases and J by 5 bases, with 12 bases left in between. The CDR3 has 12 residues.

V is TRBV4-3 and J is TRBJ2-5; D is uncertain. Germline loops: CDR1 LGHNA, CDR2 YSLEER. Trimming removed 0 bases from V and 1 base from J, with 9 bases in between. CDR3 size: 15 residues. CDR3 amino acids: CASSQDRAVQETQYF. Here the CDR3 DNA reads TGCGCCAGCAGCCAAGATCGGGCAGTCCAAGAGACCCAGTACTTC.

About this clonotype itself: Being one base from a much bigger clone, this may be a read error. In DNA, the CDR3 is TGTGCCAGCAGCGTAGACAGCAACAATGGCTACACCTTC. Protein: CASSVDSNNGYTF. The chain links TRBV7-9 to TRBJ1-2, with D tentatively TRBD1 (5 bases). Per germline, CDR1 SEHNR and CDR2 FQNEAQ (reference sequence). Trimming took 5 bases from V and 6 from J, leaving 13 bases between them. The CDR3 has 13 amino acids.

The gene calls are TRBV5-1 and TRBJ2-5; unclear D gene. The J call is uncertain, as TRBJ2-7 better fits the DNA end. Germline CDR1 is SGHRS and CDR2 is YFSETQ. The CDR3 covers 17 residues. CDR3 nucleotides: TGCGCCAGCAGCTTGGTAACTACGGAGATGGAACCCTACGAGCAGTACTTC. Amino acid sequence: CASSLVTTEMEPYEQYF.

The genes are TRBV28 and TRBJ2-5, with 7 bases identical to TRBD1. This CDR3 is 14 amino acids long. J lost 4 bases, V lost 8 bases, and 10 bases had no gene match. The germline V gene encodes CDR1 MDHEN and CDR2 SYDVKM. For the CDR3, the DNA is TGTGCCAGCGTTGGGGGACAGCAACTAGAGACCCAGTACTTC. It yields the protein CASVGGQQLETQYF.

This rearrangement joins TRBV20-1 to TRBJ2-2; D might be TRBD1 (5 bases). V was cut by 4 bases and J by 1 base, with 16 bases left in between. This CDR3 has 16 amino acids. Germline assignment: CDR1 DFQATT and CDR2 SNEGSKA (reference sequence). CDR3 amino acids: CSATKQVIQNTGELFF. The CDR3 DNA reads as TGCAGTGCTACTAAACAGGTGATCCAGAACACCGGGGAGCTGTTTTTT.

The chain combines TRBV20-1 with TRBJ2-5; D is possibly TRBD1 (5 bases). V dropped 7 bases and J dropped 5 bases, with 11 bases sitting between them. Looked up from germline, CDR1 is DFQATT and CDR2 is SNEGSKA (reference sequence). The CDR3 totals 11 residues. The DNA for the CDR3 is TGCAGTGAACGCTCAGGGGAGACCCAGTACTTC. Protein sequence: CSERSGETQYF.

The CDR3 coding sequence is TGCAGTGCTAGAGATCCCCTACTAGCGGGACCTCGGGATACGCAGTATTTT. Protein sequence: CSARDPLLAGPRDTQYF. The chain is built from TRBV20-1 and TRBJ2-3, with 10 bases lining up with TRBD2. In germline, CDR1 is DFQATT, CDR2 SNEGSKA (reference sequence). The ends lost 0 bases at V and 6 bases at J; junction bases unmatched: 12. CDR3 length equals 17 residues.

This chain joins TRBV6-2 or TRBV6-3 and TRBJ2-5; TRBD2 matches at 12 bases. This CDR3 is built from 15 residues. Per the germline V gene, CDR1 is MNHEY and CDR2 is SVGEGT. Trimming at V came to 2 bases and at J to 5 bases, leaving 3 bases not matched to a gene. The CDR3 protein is CASSYGLAGSETQYF. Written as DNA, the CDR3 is TGTGCCAGCAGTTACGGACTAGCGGGAAGTGAGACCCAGTACTTC.